These T cell receptor beta chains were read from a single sample in a study of OX40 agonist ivuxolimab in advanced cancers. Repertoires were generated with immunoSEQ multiplex PCR, while TCRdb's copy carries only in-frame clones and drops some. The sample contains approximately 75,000 clones, 70% to 90% of which appear only once. Sequenced here: CD4+ or CD8+ T cells sorted from blood, sampled in a trial of the OX40 agonist ivuxolimab. Receptors were obtained from an adult with an advanced solid tumor such as melanoma, head and neck, liver or kidney cancer. Each CDR3 is given without its conserved first and last residue. A D gene is named only where the DNA matches it firmly.

J gene | D gene | V gene | CDR3 protein
TRBJ2-1 | . | TRBV7-6 | ASSFGQPLGDNEQF
TRBJ1-1 | TRBD1 | TRBV6-5 | ASTPGGLHTEAF
TRBJ1-3 | . | TRBV4-3 | ASSQEAPGQASSGNTIY
TRBJ1-1 | . | TRBV27 | ASSPTLNTEAF
TRBJ2-3 | . | TRBV7-8 | ASSVRGKDTQY
TRBJ2-7 | TRBD2 | TRBV4-1 | ASSQEASGGVYEQY
TRBJ1-1 | . | TRBV7-9 | ASSLGGNRRTEAF
TRBJ1-4 | . | TRBV10-3 | AISELATNEKLF
TRBJ1-3 | . | TRBV6-5 | ASTPGGSGNTIY
TRBJ2-6 | . | TRBV5-4 | ASSLGGARGANVLT
TRBJ2-1 | . | TRBV4-3 | ASSQEYRASYNEQF
TRBJ2-1 | TRBD1 | TRBV4-3 | ASSHRDRGNNEQF
TRBJ1-6 | TRBD1 | TRBV7-9 | ASSLPTGGGSPLH
TRBJ1-6 | . | TRBV9 | ASSVEEGNSPLH
TRBJ2-2 | TRBD1 | TRBV7-3 | ASSLTGQGSSTGELF
TRBJ2-1 | TRBD1 | TRBV5-1 | ASSLPGQGFGEQF
TRBJ2-1 | . | TRBV15 | ATSLNRAPYNEQF
TRBJ2-5 | . | TRBV25-1 | ASSRGGESTQY
TRBJ2-7 | TRBD1 | TRBV5-1 | ASSLTGGPYEQY
TRBJ2-7 | TRBD1 | TRBV14 | ASSPGTGLYEQY
TRBJ2-7 | . | TRBV30 | AAGQSYEQY
TRBJ2-3 | . | TRBV5-1 | ASRDGSSTDTQY
TRBJ1-5 | . | TRBV5-1 | ASSLTLNQPQH
TRBJ1-5 | . | TRBV28 | ASSPPDTFNQPQH
TRBJ2-1 | TRBD2 | TRBV27 | ASRSGLAGNEQF
TRBJ2-7 | . | TRBV2 | ASSKQDGTYEQY
TRBJ2-1 | . | TRBV19 | ASSIEQGGNEQF
TRBJ2-1 | . | TRBV5-4 | ASSLLRNNEQF
TRBJ2-1 | . | TRBV7-9 | ASRGPNEQF
TRBJ2-5 | TRBD2 | TRBV5-1 | ASSPKGLAGVETQY
TRBJ1-1 | TRBD1 | TRBV4-3 | ASSQRLQPGQGRTEAF